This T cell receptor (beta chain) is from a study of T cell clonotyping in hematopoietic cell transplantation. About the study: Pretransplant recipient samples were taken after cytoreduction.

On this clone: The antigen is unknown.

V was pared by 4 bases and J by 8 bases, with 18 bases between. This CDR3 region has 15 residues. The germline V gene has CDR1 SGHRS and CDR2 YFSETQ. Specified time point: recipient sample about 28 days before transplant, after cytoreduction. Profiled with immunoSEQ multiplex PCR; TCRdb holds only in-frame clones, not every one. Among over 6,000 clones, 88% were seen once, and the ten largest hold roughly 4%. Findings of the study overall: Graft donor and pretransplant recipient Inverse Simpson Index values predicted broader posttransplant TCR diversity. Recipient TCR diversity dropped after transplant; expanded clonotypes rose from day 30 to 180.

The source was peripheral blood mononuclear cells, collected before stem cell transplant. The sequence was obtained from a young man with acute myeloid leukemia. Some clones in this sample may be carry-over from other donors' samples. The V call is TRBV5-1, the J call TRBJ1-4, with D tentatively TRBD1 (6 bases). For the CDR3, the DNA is TGCGCCAGCAGCCGTCTCTCGGGGGGCGACGAAAAACTGTTTTTT. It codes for CASSRLSGGDEKLFF.